These 25 T cell receptor beta chains were all obtained from the same sample, sequenced in a study of blood T cells in healthy people across ages. A second PCR of about 6 to 11 cycles used a sample-barcoded 5' primer and a J-beta primer mix. TCRdb reprocessed the 5' RACE reads via MiXCR and lists one record per CDR3 protein. Of about 640,000 distinct CDR3 sequences listed, roughly 53% were seen once; the top ten hold 30% to 40%. Material: blood. Receptor source: a man aged 60-69 years in good health.

The chain has TRBV12-3 or TRBV12-4 and TRBJ2-7, with a weak D call TRBD2 (6 bases). The DNA end is a closer match to TRBJ2-5, so the J assignment may be wrong. The CDR3 is made up of 13 amino acids. The CDR3 region is CASSFAGTVTQYF. In DNA, the CDR3 is TGTGCCAGCAGTTTTGCGGGGACCGTGACCCAGTACTTC.

This chain connects TRBV29-1 to TRBJ2-7; TRBD1 is a possible D gene (6 bases). The J call is in doubt because the DNA end fits TRBJ2-5 better. Germline CDR1 SQVTM, CDR2 ANQGSEA. The CDR3 totals 12 residues. CDR3 in DNA: TGCAGCGTTTCGCTAGGGGGTCAGACCCAGTACTTC. Protein sequence: CSVSLGGQTQYF.

The V and J genes are TRBV11-2 and TRBJ1-1; D remains unclear. The CDR3 totals 15 residues. Trimming removed 5 bases at V and 3 bases at J, with 16 bases between. Germline CDR1 SGHAT, CDR2 FQNNGV. The CDR3 is CASSPGVVWDTEAFF. DNA for the CDR3: TGTGCCAGCAGCCCCGGTGTAGTCTGGGACACTGAAGCTTTCTTT.

This clonotype was recorded a few times. This chain connects TRBV12-3 or TRBV12-4 to TRBJ2-1; D remains unclear. The CDR3 sequence is 14 residues long. The V gene lost 7 bases and the J gene lost 3 bases, with 13 bases spanning the gap. CDR3 residues: CASTLNGDYNEQFF. The CDR3 bases are TGTGCCAGCACCCTTAATGGGGACTACAATGAGCAGTTCTTC.

V and J are TRBV4-2 and TRBJ1-1, with TRBD1 as a possible D gene (6 bases). Trimming removed 4 bases at V and 4 bases at J, with 16 bases between. This CDR3 comprises 15 residues. Germline V gene data show CDR1 as LGHNA and CDR2 as YNFKEQ. The chain's CDR3 is CASSRTQGSVTEAFF. CDR3 DNA sequence: TGTGCCAGCAGCCGGACCCAGGGGTCGGTCACTGAAGCTTTCTTT.

The chain uses TRBV20-1 and TRBJ1-1; TRBD1 agrees at 12 bases. The CDR3 sequence is 15 residues long. Germline lookup yields CDR1 DFQATT and CDR2 SNEGSKA (reference sequence). With 3 bases clipped from V and 3 bases from J, the junction kept 5 bases outside the gene matches. CDR3 residues: CSASGTGGWDTEAFF. CDR3 in DNA: TGCAGTGCTAGTGGGACAGGGGGCTGGGACACTGAAGCTTTCTTT.

Of note for this clonotype: This sequence may be a read error, since a much larger clone differs from it by one base. V usage is TRBV6-1 and J usage is TRBJ2-7, with 10 positions matching TRBD2. Germline-derived CDR1 and CDR2 are MNHNS and SASEGT. V lost 11 bases, J lost 2 bases, and 9 bases stayed unmatched. The CDR3 loop spans 14 amino acids. The CDR3 bases are TGTGCCGGCAAGCGGAGCGGGGGGGCCTACGAGCAGTACTTC. Its protein product is CAGKRSGGAYEQYF.

This clonotype was observed at least ten times. The CDR3 DNA reads TGTGCCAGCAGTTTGGGGGGGCCCCAAGAGACCCAGTACTTC. It codes for CASSLGGPQETQYF. This sequence joins TRBV12-3 or TRBV12-4 and TRBJ2-5; tentatively, D is TRBD2 (7 bases). The CDR3 runs to 14 residues. V was shortened by 3 bases and J by 1 base, with 9 bases between the two germline ends.

The table lists this clonotype with a count of one. V gene TRBV29-1 combines with J gene TRBJ1-4; perhaps TRBD1 as D (5 bases). Germline V CDR1 and CDR2: SQVTM, ANQGSEA. The V and J ends lost 6 bases and 5 bases respectively, with 16 bases between them. The length of the CDR3 is 14 residues. Here the CDR3 DNA reads TGCAGCGTCGTACCGGGGCGGTCAAATGAAAAACTGTTTTTT. It encodes CSVVPGRSNEKLFF.

This clonotype was counted a few times. The rearrangement uses TRBV5-1 and TRBJ2-3, with D tentatively TRBD1 (6 bases). The length of the CDR3 is 15 residues. The germline gives CDR1 SGHRS, CDR2 YFSETQ. V was cut by 4 bases and J by 0 bases, with 12 bases left in between. The CDR3 nucleotides read TGCGCCAGCAGCCCGGACAGCACTAGCACAGATACGCAGTATTTT. Translated: CASSPDSTSTDTQYF.

Worth noting for this clonotype: Germline and junction disagree at one end, which may indicate a read error. V and J are TRBV27 and TRBJ2-6, with no clear D. CDR3 length: 15 residues. The germline V gene encodes CDR1 MNHEY and CDR2 SMNVEV (reference sequence). The CDR3 sequence is CANSLSGPGANVLTF. The CDR3 coding sequence is TGTGCCAACAGTTTATCTGGCCCTGGGGCCAACGTCCTGACTTTC.

V is TRBV3-1 and J is TRBJ2-1; the D gene is possibly TRBD2 (6 bases). This CDR3 region has 15 residues. V was shortened by 1 base and J by 4 bases, with 11 bases between the two germline ends. Germline CDR1 LGHDT, CDR2 YNNKEL (reference sequence). The CDR3 coding sequence is TGTGCCAGCAGCCAAGTGGGCGGGGAGTACAATGAGCAGTTCTTC. Protein: CASSQVGGEYNEQFF.

The chain has TRBV11-2 and TRBJ2-2, with a weak D call TRBD2 (5 bases). This CDR3 region has 15 residues. Trimming shortened V by 2 bases and J by 6 bases, and 13 bases separated the two germline ends. The germline V gene has CDR1 SGHAT and CDR2 FQNNGV. The CDR3 spells CASSLRGPPSGELFF. As DNA, the CDR3 is TGTGCCAGCAGCTTACGGGGTCCACCGTCCGGGGAGCTGTTTTTT.

The chain uses TRBV5-1 and TRBJ2-2; D unclear. CDR1 is SGHRS and CDR2 is YFSETQ in the germline V gene. V was shortened by 2 bases and J by 5 bases, with 13 bases between the two germline ends. This CDR3 contains 15 residues. The CDR3 nucleotides are TGCGCCAGCAGCTTCCAGGTTGCCGGGACCGGGGAGCTGTTTTTT. Its translation is CASSFQVAGTGELFF. Filled out from reference TRBV5-1 and TRBJ2-2, the complete variable domain reads KAGVTQTPRYLIKTRGQQVTLSCSPISGHRSVSWYQQTPGQGLQFLFEYFSETQRNKGNFPGRFSGRQFSNSRSEMNVSTLELGDSALYLCASSFQVAGTGELFFGEGSRLTVL.

This clonotype was recorded a few times. The chain joins TRBV5-1 to TRBJ2-5; the match to TRBD1 covers 8 bases. Germline lookup yields CDR1 SGHRS and CDR2 YFSETQ. There are 15 residues in the CDR3. Trimming cost V 5 bases and J 1 base; bases outside gene matches: 7. The CDR3 sequence is CASRPGGTSQETQYF. As DNA, the CDR3 is TGCGCCAGCAGACCAGGGGGCACAAGCCAAGAGACCCAGTACTTC.

The chain links TRBV28 to TRBJ2-1, with TRBD1 identical over 8 bases. Looked up from germline, CDR1 is MDHEN and CDR2 is SYDVKM. Trimming took 5 bases from V and 3 from J; bases not matched to a gene: 6. The CDR3 runs to 15 residues. The CDR3 is CASSPRQGIYNEQFF. CDR3 nucleotide sequence: TGTGCCAGCAGTCCCCGACAGGGGATCTACAATGAGCAGTTCTTC.

This chain joins TRBV5-1 and TRBJ2-1; tentatively, D is TRBD2 (6 bases). V gave up 0 bases and J gave up 2 bases, with 9 bases separating them. The CDR3 consists of 15 residues. In germline, CDR1 is SGHRS, CDR2 YFSETQ. The CDR3 sequence: CASSLGLGAYNEQFF. The CDR3 DNA follows: TGCGCCAGCAGCTTGGGACTAGGGGCCTACAATGAGCAGTTCTTC.

V gene TRBV7-2 combines with J gene TRBJ2-1; D is unclear. Deletions cut 5 bases from V and 12 bases from J, with 14 bases between. The germline CDR1 and CDR2 sequences are SGHTA and FQGNSA. The CDR3 runs 12 residues. CDR3 sequence (DNA): TGTGCCAGCAGCCCCATCGGGTTGGTGCAGTTCTTC. Translation gives CASSPIGLVQFF.

V and J are TRBV5-1 and TRBJ2-3, with 12 bases matching TRBD2. Looked up from germline, CDR1 is SGHRS and CDR2 is YFSETQ. The CDR3 has 15 residues. With V trimmed by 5 bases and J by 4 bases, 5 bases remained unmatched. The CDR3 coding sequence is TGCGCCAGCAGAGAGACTAGCGGGGGACCAGATACGCAGTATTTT. Translating gives CASRETSGGPDTQYF. Variable domain in full (rest from reference TRBV5-1 and TRBJ2-3): KAGVTQTPRYLIKTRGQQVTLSCSPISGHRSVSWYQQTPGQGLQFLFEYFSETQRNKGNFPGRFSGRQFSNSRSEMNVSTLELGDSALYLCASRETSGGPDTQYFGPGTRLTVL.

The chain recombines TRBV6-2 or TRBV6-3 with TRBJ2-3; D uncertain. CDR1 and CDR2 from the germline V gene are MNHEY and SVGEGT. V dropped 2 bases and J dropped 0 bases, with 12 bases sitting between them. CDR3 length equals 16 residues. The CDR3 here is CASSYDGLVSTDTQYF. The CDR3 nucleotides read TGTGCCAGCAGTTACGATGGCTTGGTTAGCACAGATACGCAGTATTTT.

The rearrangement uses TRBV29-1 and TRBJ2-3, with a possible D match to TRBD2 (5 bases). V dropped 4 bases and J dropped 5 bases, with 13 bases sitting between them. The CDR3 length is 13 residues. The germline CDR1 and CDR2 sequences are SQVTM and ANQGSEA. CDR3 sequence: CSVVPAAIDTQYF. The CDR3 DNA reads as TGCAGCGTTGTACCAGCGGCCATAGATACGCAGTATTTT.

The chain couples TRBV3-1 to TRBJ1-1, with 8 bases aligning to TRBD1. V shed 6 bases and J 1 base; nucleotides not matched to a gene: 4. The CDR3 has 14 amino acids. Per the germline V gene, CDR1 is LGHDT and CDR2 is YNNKEL (reference sequence). The CDR3 sequence is CASRLGTGNTEAFF. The CDR3 region has the DNA TGTGCCAGCAGACTCGGGACAGGGAACACTGAAGCTTTCTTT.

The chain couples TRBV4-1 to TRBJ2-3, with TRBD2 matching 7 bases. The J segment lost 7 bases and the V segment lost 0 bases, leaving 7 bases of the junction unmatched. CDR1 is MGHRA, CDR2 YSYEKL, per germline. This CDR3 spans 15 amino acids. DNA of the CDR3: TGCGCCAGCAGCCAAGACTGGGCGGGGGAATATACGCAGTATTTT. The encoded protein is CASSQDWAGEYTQYF.

The CDR3 here is CSAREGFPGTEAFF. The DNA for the CDR3 is TGCAGTGCTAGAGAAGGCTTTCCGGGGACTGAAGCTTTCTTT. V gene TRBV20-1 combines with J gene TRBJ1-1; D unclear. The CDR3 is made up of 14 amino acids. V lost 0 bases to trimming and J lost 5 bases, with 13 bases between them. Germline lookup yields CDR1 DFQATT and CDR2 SNEGSKA (reference sequence).

This clonotype was seen a handful of times. V gene TRBV4-2 combines with J gene TRBJ1-2, with a possible D match to TRBD1 (6 bases). Germline values: CDR1 LGHNA, CDR2 YNFKEQ. V lost 1 base and J 7 bases, leaving 13 bases between the germline ends. The CDR3 has 14 residues. CDR3 protein: CASSQGGGQGGYTF. CDR3 bases: TGTGCCAGCAGCCAAGGGGGGGGGCAGGGTGGCTACACCTTC.